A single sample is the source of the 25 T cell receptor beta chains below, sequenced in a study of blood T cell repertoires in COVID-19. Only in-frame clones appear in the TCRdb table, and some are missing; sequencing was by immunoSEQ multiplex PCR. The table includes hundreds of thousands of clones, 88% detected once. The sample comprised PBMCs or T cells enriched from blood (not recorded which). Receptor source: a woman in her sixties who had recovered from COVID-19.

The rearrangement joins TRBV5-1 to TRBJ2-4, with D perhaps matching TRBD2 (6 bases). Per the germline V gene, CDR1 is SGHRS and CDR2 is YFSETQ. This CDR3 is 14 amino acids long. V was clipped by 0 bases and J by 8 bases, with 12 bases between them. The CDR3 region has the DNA TGCGCCAGCAGCTTGGTTAACGGAGGGGACATTCAGTACTTC. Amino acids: CASSLVNGGDIQYF.

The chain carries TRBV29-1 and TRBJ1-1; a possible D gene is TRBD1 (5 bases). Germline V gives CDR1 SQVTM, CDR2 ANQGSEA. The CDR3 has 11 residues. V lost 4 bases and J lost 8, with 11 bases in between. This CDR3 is CSVVPTAEAFF. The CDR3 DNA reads TGCAGCGTTGTTCCGACAGCCGAAGCTTTCTTT.

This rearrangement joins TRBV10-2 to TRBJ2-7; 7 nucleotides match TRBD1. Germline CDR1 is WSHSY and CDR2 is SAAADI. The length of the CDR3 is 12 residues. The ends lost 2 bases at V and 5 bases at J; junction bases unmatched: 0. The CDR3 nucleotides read TGCGCCAGCAGTGAGGACAGGGACGAGCAGTACGTC. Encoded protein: CASSEDRDEQYV.

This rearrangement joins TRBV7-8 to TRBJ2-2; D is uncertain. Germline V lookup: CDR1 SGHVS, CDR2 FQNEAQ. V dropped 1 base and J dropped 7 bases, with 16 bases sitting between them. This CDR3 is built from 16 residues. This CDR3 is CASSLVWAPSVGELFF. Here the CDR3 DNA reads TGTGCCAGCAGCTTAGTGTGGGCCCCTTCGGTCGGGGAGCTGTTTTTT.

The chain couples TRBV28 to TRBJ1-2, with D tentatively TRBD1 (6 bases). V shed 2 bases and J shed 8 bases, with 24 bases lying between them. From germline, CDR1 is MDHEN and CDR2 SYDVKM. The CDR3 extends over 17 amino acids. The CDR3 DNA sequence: TGTGCCAGCAGTTTACCTCAGGGGACCCCCTCGGATAAGGGCTACACCTTC. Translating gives CASSLPQGTPSDKGYTF.

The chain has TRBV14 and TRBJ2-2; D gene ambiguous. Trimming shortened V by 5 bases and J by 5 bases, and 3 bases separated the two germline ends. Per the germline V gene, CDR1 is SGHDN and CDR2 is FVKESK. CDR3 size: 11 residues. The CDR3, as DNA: TGTGCCAGCAGCGTAACCGGGGAGCTGTTTTTT. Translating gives CASSVTGELFF.

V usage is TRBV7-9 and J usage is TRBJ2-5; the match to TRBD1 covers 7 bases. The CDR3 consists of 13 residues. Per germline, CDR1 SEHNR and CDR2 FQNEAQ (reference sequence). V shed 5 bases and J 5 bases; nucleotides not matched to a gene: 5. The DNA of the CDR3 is TGTGCCAGCAGCCGACAGACAGGGGAGACCCAGTACTTC. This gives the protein CASSRQTGETQYF.

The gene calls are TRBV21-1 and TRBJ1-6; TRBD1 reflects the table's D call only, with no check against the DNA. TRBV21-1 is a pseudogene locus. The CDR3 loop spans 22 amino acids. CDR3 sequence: CASRLNFRDRVEDGSDNSPLHF. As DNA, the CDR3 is TGTGCCAGCAGGTTAAATTTCCGGGACAGGGTAGAGGATGGGTCCGATAATTCACCCCTCCACTTT.

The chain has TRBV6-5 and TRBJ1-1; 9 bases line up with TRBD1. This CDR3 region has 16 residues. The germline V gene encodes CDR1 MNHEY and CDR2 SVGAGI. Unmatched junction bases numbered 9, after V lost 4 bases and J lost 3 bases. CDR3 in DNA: TGTGCCAGCAGTTCGCCAAGACAGGGGGGAGACACTGAAGCTTTCTTT. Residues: CASSSPRQGGDTEAFF.

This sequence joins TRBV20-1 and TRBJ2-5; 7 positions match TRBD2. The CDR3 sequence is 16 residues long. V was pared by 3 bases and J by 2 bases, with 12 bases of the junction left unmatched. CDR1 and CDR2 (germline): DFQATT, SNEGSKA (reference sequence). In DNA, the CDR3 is TGCAGTGCTAGTTTACTTGCGGGGGTCGTGCAAGAGACCCAGTACTTC. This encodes CSASLLAGVVQETQYF.

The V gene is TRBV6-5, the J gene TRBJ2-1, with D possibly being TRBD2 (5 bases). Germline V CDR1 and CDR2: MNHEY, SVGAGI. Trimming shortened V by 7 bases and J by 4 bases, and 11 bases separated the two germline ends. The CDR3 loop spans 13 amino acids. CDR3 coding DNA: TGTGCCAGCAATCAGGACTGGTACAATGAGCAGTTCTTC. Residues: CASNQDWYNEQFF.

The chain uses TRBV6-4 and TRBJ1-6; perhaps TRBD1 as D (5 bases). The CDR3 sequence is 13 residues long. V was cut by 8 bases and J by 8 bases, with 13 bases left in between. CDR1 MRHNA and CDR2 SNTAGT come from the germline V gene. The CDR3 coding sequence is TGTGCCAGCTCCCTTGGGGGGGATTCACCCCTCCACTTT. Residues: CASSLGGDSPLHF.

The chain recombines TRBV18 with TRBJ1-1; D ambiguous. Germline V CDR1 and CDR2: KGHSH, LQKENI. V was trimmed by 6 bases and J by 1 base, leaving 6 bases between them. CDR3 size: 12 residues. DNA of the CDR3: TGTGCCAGCTCCCGGGAGAACACTGAAGCTTTCTTT. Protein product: CASSRENTEAFF. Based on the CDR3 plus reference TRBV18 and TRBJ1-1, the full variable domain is NAGVMQNPRHLVRRRGQEARLRCSPMKGHSHVYWYRQLPEEGLKFMVYLQKENIIDESGMPKERFSAEFPKEGPSILRIQQVVRGDSAAYFCASSRENTEAFFGQGTRLTVV.

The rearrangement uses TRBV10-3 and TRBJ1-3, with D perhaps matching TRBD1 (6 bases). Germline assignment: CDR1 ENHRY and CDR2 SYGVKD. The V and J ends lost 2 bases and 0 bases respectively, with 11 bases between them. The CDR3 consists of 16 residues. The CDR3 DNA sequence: TGTGCCATCAGTGAGCCGACAGGCCACTCTGGAAACACCATATATTTT. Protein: CAISEPTGHSGNTIYF.

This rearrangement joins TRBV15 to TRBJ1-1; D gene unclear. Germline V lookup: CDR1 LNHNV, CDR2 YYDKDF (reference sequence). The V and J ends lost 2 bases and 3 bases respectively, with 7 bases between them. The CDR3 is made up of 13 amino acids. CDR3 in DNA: TGTGCCACCAGCAGAAAGAGGGACACTGAAGCTTTCTTT. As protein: CATSRKRDTEAFF.

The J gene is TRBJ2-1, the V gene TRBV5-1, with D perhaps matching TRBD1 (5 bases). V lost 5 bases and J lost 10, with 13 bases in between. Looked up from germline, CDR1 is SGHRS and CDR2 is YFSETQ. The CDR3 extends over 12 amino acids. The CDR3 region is CASSSQGSEQFF. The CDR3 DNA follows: TGCGCCAGCAGTAGTCAGGGAAGCGAGCAGTTCTTC.

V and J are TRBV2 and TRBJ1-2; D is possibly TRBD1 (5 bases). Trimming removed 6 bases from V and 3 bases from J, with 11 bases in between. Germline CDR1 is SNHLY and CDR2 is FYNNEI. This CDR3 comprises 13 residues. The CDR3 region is CASRVQVDYGYTF. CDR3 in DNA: TGTGCCAGCAGGGTACAGGTCGACTATGGCTACACCTTC. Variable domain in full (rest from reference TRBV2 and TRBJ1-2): EPEVTQTPSHQVTQMGQEVILRCVPISNHLYFYWYRQILGQKVEFLVSFYNNEISEKSEIFDDQFSVERPDGSNFTLKIRSTKLEDSAMYFCASRVQVDYGYTFGSGTRLTVV.

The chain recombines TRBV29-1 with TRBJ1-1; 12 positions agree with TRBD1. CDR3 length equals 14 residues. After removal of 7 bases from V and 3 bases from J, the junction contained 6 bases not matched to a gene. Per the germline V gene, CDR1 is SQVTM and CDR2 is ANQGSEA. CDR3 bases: TGCAGCGCCGGAAGGGACAGGGGGCACACTGAAGCTTTCTTT. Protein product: CSAGRDRGHTEAFF.

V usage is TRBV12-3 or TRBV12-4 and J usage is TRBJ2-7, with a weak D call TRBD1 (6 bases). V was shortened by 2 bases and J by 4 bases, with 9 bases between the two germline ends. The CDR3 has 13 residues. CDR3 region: CASSLSRGYEQYV. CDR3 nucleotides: TGTGCCAGCAGTTTATCGAGGGGGTACGAGCAGTACGTC.

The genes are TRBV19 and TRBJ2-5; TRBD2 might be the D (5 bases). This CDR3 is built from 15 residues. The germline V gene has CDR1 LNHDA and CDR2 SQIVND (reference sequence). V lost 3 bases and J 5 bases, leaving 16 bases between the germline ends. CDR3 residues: CASSIKDFPLETQYF. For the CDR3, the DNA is TGTGCCAGTAGTATTAAGGACTTCCCGCTGGAGACCCAGTACTTC.

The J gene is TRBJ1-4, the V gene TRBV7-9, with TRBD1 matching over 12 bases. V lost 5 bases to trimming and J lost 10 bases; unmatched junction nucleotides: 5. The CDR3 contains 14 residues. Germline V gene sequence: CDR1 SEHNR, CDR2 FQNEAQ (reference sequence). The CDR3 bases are TGTGCCAGCAGCCCCGGGACAGGGGGCCGAAAACTGTTTTTT. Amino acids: CASSPGTGGRKLFF.

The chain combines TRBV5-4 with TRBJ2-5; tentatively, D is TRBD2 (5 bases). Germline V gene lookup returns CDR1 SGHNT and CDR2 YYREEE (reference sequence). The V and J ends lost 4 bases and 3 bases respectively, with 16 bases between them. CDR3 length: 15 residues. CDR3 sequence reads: CASSLGGGRKETQYF. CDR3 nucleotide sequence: TGTGCCAGCAGCCTTGGAGGCGGGCGGAAAGAGACCCAGTACTTC.

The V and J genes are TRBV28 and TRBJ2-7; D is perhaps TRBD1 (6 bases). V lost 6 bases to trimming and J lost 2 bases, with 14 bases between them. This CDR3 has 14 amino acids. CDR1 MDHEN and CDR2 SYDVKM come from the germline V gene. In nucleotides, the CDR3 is TGTGCCAGCAGAGCAGGGGTTGACACCTACGAGCAGTACTTC. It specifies CASRAGVDTYEQYF.

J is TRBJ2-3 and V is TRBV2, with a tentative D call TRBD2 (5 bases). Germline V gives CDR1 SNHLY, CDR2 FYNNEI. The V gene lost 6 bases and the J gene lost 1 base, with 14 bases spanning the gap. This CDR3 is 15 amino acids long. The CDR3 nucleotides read TGTGCCAGCAGCTGGCTAGCCTCTGGCACAGATACGCAGTATTTT. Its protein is CASSWLASGTDTQYF.

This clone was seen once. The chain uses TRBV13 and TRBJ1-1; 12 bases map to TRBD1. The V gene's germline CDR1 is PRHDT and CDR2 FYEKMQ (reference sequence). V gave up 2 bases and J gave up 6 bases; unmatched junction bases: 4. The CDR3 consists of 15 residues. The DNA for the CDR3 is TGTGCCAGCAGCTTAACCGGGACAGGGGGCCCTGAAGCTTTCTTT. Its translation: CASSLTGTGGPEAFF.